Below, 7 T cell receptor beta chains from the same sample are listed, as sequenced in a study of T-cell memory formation after mild COVID-19. Via MiXCR, TCRdb re-called the 5' RACE reads, giving one row per CDR3 protein. The sample includes roughly 170,000 distinct CDR3 sequences, less than 20% of them seen just once. The source material was PBMCs or a T cell subset sorted from them (not recorded which). These receptors all come from a man aged 18 to 29 who had mild COVID-19 (a few samples of this study predate the infection). Cell type and time point are not known.

This clonotype was observed a handful of times. This sequence joins TRBV7-2 and TRBJ2-7; 9 nucleotides match TRBD1. This CDR3 has 14 amino acids. Germline V gene data show CDR1 as SGHTA and CDR2 as FQGNSA. Trimming removed 8 bases from V and 4 bases from J; junction bases left unmatched: 9. In DNA form, the CDR3 reads TGTGCCAGCTGCTCCGGGACAGGGTGGTACGAGCAGTACTTC. It yields the protein CASCSGTGWYEQYF.

The chain combines TRBV6-6 with TRBJ1-1; 7 positions match TRBD1. Looked up from germline, CDR1 is MNHNY and CDR2 is SVGAGI (reference sequence). The ends lost 5 bases at V and 5 bases at J; junction bases unmatched: 5. CDR3 length: 13 amino acids. CDR3 nucleotide sequence: TGTGCCAGCAGTAACCAACAGGGGACTGAAGCTTTCTTT. This translates into CASSNQQGTEAFF.

This clonotype occurred a few times. The chain recombines TRBV3-1 with TRBJ2-1; a weak D match, TRBD1 (6 bases). This CDR3 has 15 residues. Looked up from germline, CDR1 is LGHDT and CDR2 is YNNKEL (reference sequence). V lost 1 base and J lost 4, with 11 bases in between. The CDR3 is CASSQAGQRYNEQFF. The CDR3 nucleotides read TGTGCCAGCAGCCAAGCGGGACAAAGATACAATGAGCAGTTCTTC.

The genes are TRBV11-2 and TRBJ2-1; 7 bases are shared with TRBD2. Germline V CDR1 and CDR2: SGHAT, FQNNGV. The junction had 8 bases not matched to a gene; V was cut back by 5 bases and J by 4 bases. The CDR3 spans 15 residues. The DNA of the CDR3 is TGTGCCAGCAGCGTCGGGACTACCTATTACAATGAGCAGTTCTTC. Its protein product is CASSVGTTYYNEQFF.

V is TRBV19 and J is TRBJ1-2; no clear D. CDR1 and CDR2 from the germline V gene are LNHDA and SQIVND (reference sequence). V lost 10 bases to trimming and J lost 6 bases, with 12 bases between them. The CDR3 has 11 amino acids. As DNA, the CDR3 is TGTGCCACCATGACGATCCATGGCTACACCTTC. This sequence encodes CATMTIHGYTF.

The genes are TRBV5-1 and TRBJ2-5, with D possibly being TRBD2 (6 bases). The CDR3 covers 13 residues. V lost 8 bases and J 2 bases, leaving 13 bases between the germline ends. Germline V CDR1 and CDR2: SGHRS, YFSETQ. The CDR3 region has the DNA TGCGCCAGTAAACGGGACTTACAAGAGACCCAGTACTTC. Its protein is CASKRDLQETQYF.

The chain is built from TRBV4-1 and TRBJ1-3, with D perhaps TRBD1 (5 bases). The CDR3 is 15 residues long. Germline lookup yields CDR1 MGHRA and CDR2 YSYEKL. V was cut by 4 bases and J by 3 bases, with 13 bases left in between. The DNA of the CDR3 is TGCGCCAGCAGCCGCTACCGGGACTATGGAAACACCATATATTTT. It codes for CASSRYRDYGNTIYF.